Below, 32 T cell receptor beta chains from the same sample are listed, as sequenced in a study of long-term antiretroviral therapy in people with HIV (dated by TCRdb to between 2021 and 2022). The immunoSEQ hsTCRB v3.0 assay was used at survey level resolution for TRB variable region sequencing. This is the immuneACCESS table as TCRdb keeps it, with only in-frame sequences that have V and J called. A part of the clones is gone; compared with another copy, unresolved V genes explain less than half, and the rest is unexplained. The sample has some 27,000 clones on record, roughly 89% of them singletons. 6.2% of the sample is in the top ten clones. Here the sequenced sample was unsorted PBMCs, taken 0.4 years after starting antiretroviral therapy. All receptors come from a man aged 18 to 29 with HIV.

About this clone itself: This CDR3 is also generated by other DNA sequences in the sample. CDR3 amino acids: CASSPDRAYEQYF. CDR3 DNA sequence: TGTGCCAGCAGCCCGGACAGAGCCTACGAGCAGTACTTC. The chain has TRBV27 and TRBJ2-7, with D possibly being TRBD1 (6 bases). Trimming cost V 6 bases and J 2 bases, with 11 bases left between them. The V gene's germline CDR1 is MNHEY and CDR2 SMNVEV (reference sequence). This CDR3 is built from 13 residues.

The chain combines TRBV4-1 with TRBJ1-5; 10 bases fit TRBD1. The CDR3 is made up of 15 amino acids. The trim removed 4 bases at V and 5 bases at J, leaving 5 bases unmatched. CDR1 and CDR2 (germline): MGHRA, YSYEKL. The CDR3 nucleotides are TGCGCCAGCAGCCTTGGGACAGGGGTGGATCAGCCCCAGCATTTT. This encodes CASSLGTGVDQPQHF.

The V gene is TRBV6-5, the J gene TRBJ2-7; 10 bases agree with TRBD2. With 1 base clipped from V and 3 bases from J, the junction kept 6 bases outside the gene matches. CDR1 MNHEY and CDR2 SVGAGI come from the germline V gene. This CDR3 is built from 16 residues. The chain's CDR3 is CASSYWLAGVIYEQYF. CDR3 in DNA: TGTGCCAGCAGTTACTGGCTAGCGGGAGTAATCTACGAGCAGTACTTC.

The chain has TRBV5-4 and TRBJ2-7, with D tentatively TRBD1 (7 bases). Trimming cost V 3 bases and J 2 bases, with 15 bases left between them. Germline-derived CDR1 and CDR2 are SGHNT and YYREEE (reference sequence). The CDR3 contains 15 residues. CDR3 loop: CASSSPQGGPYEQYF. The CDR3 nucleotides read TGTGCCAGCAGCTCCCCGCAGGGGGGACCCTACGAGCAGTACTTC.

The V call is TRBV6-5, the J call TRBJ1-2; D perhaps matches TRBD1 (6 bases). V shed 8 bases and J shed 2 bases, with 12 bases lying between them. Germline CDR1 MNHEY, CDR2 SVGAGI. The CDR3 has 13 amino acids. CDR3 coding DNA: TGTGCCAGCTTGGGGGCCGAAAACTATGGCTACACCTTC. This codes for CASLGAENYGYTF.

The chain combines TRBV27 with TRBJ1-2; 8 bases line up with TRBD1. Germline CDR1 reads MNHEY; CDR2 reads SMNVEV (reference sequence). The CDR3 totals 13 residues. The J segment lost 8 bases and the V segment lost 4 bases, leaving 6 bases of the junction unmatched. Written as DNA, the CDR3 is TGTGCCAGCAGTTATTCAGGGGGCGAAGGCTACACCTTC. It is translated as CASSYSGGEGYTF.

The CDR3 loop is CASSVPRSRQGIGGYTF. CDR3 in DNA: TGTGCCAGCAGTGTCCCTCGGTCCCGACAGGGTATCGGAGGCTACACCTTC. The V and J genes are TRBV2 and TRBJ1-2; 7 bases are shared with TRBD1. V dropped 4 bases and J dropped 8; count of bases not matched to a gene: 19. Germline values: CDR1 SNHLY, CDR2 FYNNEI. The CDR3 has 17 amino acids.

V and J are TRBV5-4 and TRBJ2-5; 7 bases are shared with TRBD2. The CDR3 covers 15 residues. The germline gives CDR1 SGHNT, CDR2 YYREEE (reference sequence). After removal of 0 bases from V and 1 base from J, the junction contained 3 bases not matched to a gene. The chain's CDR3 is CASSLGASGQETQYF. The CDR3 nucleotides read TGTGCCAGCAGCTTGGGAGCTAGCGGCCAAGAGACCCAGTACTTC.

This chain connects TRBV9 to TRBJ2-1, with 7 bases fitting TRBD2. The ends lost 3 bases at V and 0 bases at J; junction bases unmatched: 6. CDR3 size: 16 residues. Germline V gives CDR1 SGDLS, CDR2 YYNGEE. CDR3 protein: CASSASASGSYNEQFF. The CDR3 DNA reads TGTGCCAGCAGCGCGTCGGCTAGCGGCTCCTACAATGAGCAGTTCTTC.

The CDR3 region is CASSYSPSYEQYF. The CDR3 DNA sequence: TGTGCCAGCAGTTACTCCCCTTCCTACGAGCAGTACTTC. This chain links TRBV6-6 with TRBJ2-7; D call uncertain. Germline CDR1 MNHNY, CDR2 SVGAGI (reference sequence). Trimming pared 0 bases from V and 1 base from J, leaving 4 bases between. The CDR3 covers 13 residues.

The sample holds a few counts of this clone. The J gene is TRBJ2-7, the V gene TRBV4-1; tentatively, D is TRBD1 (5 bases). The CDR3 is 16 amino acids. Germline CDR1 MGHRA, CDR2 YSYEKL. V was clipped by 0 bases and J by 4 bases, with 16 bases between them. The CDR3 DNA reads TGCGCCAGCAGCCAAGATCAGGAGCAGGGCTGGTACGAGCAGTACTTC. As protein: CASSQDQEQGWYEQYF.

The chain joins TRBV7-9 to TRBJ2-2; possible D gene TRBD1, 5 bases. Germline CDR1 reads SEHNR; CDR2 reads FQNEAQ (reference sequence). V lost 5 bases and J 5 bases, leaving 18 bases between the germline ends. There are 16 residues in the CDR3. The chain's CDR3 is CASSPPGWGTTGELFF. The CDR3 DNA follows: TGTGCCAGCAGCCCCCCAGGGTGGGGAACGACCGGGGAGCTGTTTTTT.

The chain has TRBV5-4 and TRBJ1-5; D unresolved. CDR1 is SGHNT and CDR2 is YYREEE in the germline V gene (reference sequence). The CDR3 totals 13 residues. Trimming took off 2 bases at V and 15 bases at J, with 18 bases between the two ends. The DNA of the CDR3 is TGTGCCAGCAGCTTCGTCGACCGAAAGGATAGGCATTTT. This gives the protein CASSFVDRKDRHF.

The gene calls are TRBV15 and TRBJ2-1; tentative D call: TRBD1 (5 bases). Trimming took 0 bases from V and 7 from J, leaving 13 bases between them. Looked up from germline, CDR1 is LNHNV and CDR2 is YYDKDF (reference sequence). The CDR3 runs to 15 residues. The CDR3 region has the DNA TGTGCCACCAGCAGAGATCCCGGACATGGGAATGAGCAGTTCTTC. Encoded protein: CATSRDPGHGNEQFF.

The V and J genes are TRBV7-9 and TRBJ2-7; D uncertain. This CDR3 has 14 amino acids. Deletions cut 5 bases from V and 6 bases from J, with 17 bases between. Germline V gene sequence: CDR1 SEHNR, CDR2 FQNEAQ (reference sequence). The CDR3 bases are TGTGCCAGCAGCCCGATCCCCTTCGGCGGCGAGCAGTACTTC. Its protein is CASSPIPFGGEQYF. Supplemented by reference TRBV7-9 and TRBJ2-7, the full variable domain reads DTGVSQNPRHKITKRGQNVTFRCDPISEHNRLYWYRQTLGQGPEFLTYFQNEAQLEKSRLLSDRFSAERPKGSFSTLEIQRTEQGDSAMYLCASSPIPFGGEQYFGPGTRLTVT.

The chain uses TRBV2 and TRBJ1-2; 7 bases align to TRBD1. The V segment lost 5 bases and the J segment 4 bases; nucleotides outside the gene matches: 10. The CDR3 has 15 amino acids. Germline loops: CDR1 SNHLY, CDR2 FYNNEI. For the CDR3, the DNA is TGTGCCAGCAGTTTCCGACAGGGAGGAAGCTATGGCTACACCTTC. Encoded protein: CASSFRQGGSYGYTF.

CDR3 DNA: TGCGCCAGCAGCCAAAGAGGGGGCGGCAATCAGCCCCAGCATTTT. Its protein product is CASSQRGGGNQPQHF. This chain connects TRBV4-1 to TRBJ1-5; TRBD1 matches 7 bases. Germline V gene lookup returns CDR1 MGHRA and CDR2 YSYEKL. This CDR3 contains 15 residues. V trimming: 2 bases; J trimming: 2 bases; junction bases outside the gene matches: 3.

To note about this clone: Within the sample, other DNA sequences also encode this same CDR3. The chain joins TRBV9 to TRBJ2-7, with D unclear. Trimming took 0 bases from V and 6 from J, leaving 7 bases between them. This CDR3 is built from 12 residues. CDR1 is SGDLS, CDR2 YYNGEE, per germline. CDR3 bases: TGTGCCAGCAGCGTAGAAGGGTTCGAGCAGTACTTC. Amino acids: CASSVEGFEQYF.

The rearrangement uses TRBV27 and TRBJ1-5, with TRBD1 matching 8 bases. Germline V lookup: CDR1 MNHEY, CDR2 SMNVEV (reference sequence). After removal of 5 bases from V and 2 bases from J, the junction contained 2 bases not matched to a gene. CDR3 length equals 14 residues. CDR3 amino acids: CASSLGQGNQPQHF. As DNA, the CDR3 is TGTGCCAGCAGTCTGGGACAGGGCAATCAGCCCCAGCATTTT.

The genes are TRBV9 and TRBJ2-5; 10 nucleotides align to TRBD2. CDR3 length: 17 amino acids. The junction had 12 bases not matched to a gene; V was cut back by 3 bases and J by 4 bases. Germline-derived CDR1 and CDR2 are SGDLS and YYNGEE. CDR3 nucleotides: TGTGCCAGCAGCGCGGTGACTAGCGGGCGAGGTAGAGAGACCCAGTACTTC. Its translation: CASSAVTSGRGRETQYF.

This chain links TRBV15 with TRBJ2-3; D is ambiguous. V lost 5 bases and J lost 0, with 12 bases in between. Looked up from germline, CDR1 is LNHNV and CDR2 is YYDKDF (reference sequence). This CDR3 is built from 15 residues. This CDR3 is CATSLTDSSTDTQYF. The DNA of the CDR3 is TGTGCCACCAGCTTAACTGATTCTAGCACAGATACGCAGTATTTT. Filled out from reference TRBV15 and TRBJ2-3, the complete variable domain reads DAMVIQNPRYQVTQFGKPVTLSCSQTLNHNVMYWYQQKSSQAPKLLFHYYDKDFNNEADTPDNFQSRRPNTSFCFLDIRSPGLGDTAMYLCATSLTDSSTDTQYFGPGTRLTVL.

The chain recombines TRBV27 with TRBJ1-2; possible D gene TRBD1, 6 bases. Germline CDR1 is MNHEY and CDR2 is SMNVEV (reference sequence). This CDR3 has 13 amino acids. Trimming took 6 bases from V and 5 from J, leaving 13 bases between them. In DNA form, the CDR3 reads TGTGCCAGCAGCCCAGACAGGACGTATGGCTACACCTTC. As protein: CASSPDRTYGYTF.

This clone was seen a single time. CDR3: CASSQAPGPVGYEQYF. The CDR3 nucleotides read TGCGCCAGCAGCCAAGCCCCCGGTCCTGTGGGCTACGAGCAGTACTTC. The chain recombines TRBV4-3 with TRBJ2-7, with D uncertain. CDR3 length: 16 residues. V was cut by 1 base and J by 3 bases, with 16 bases left in between. Germline-derived CDR1 and CDR2 are LGHNA and YSLEER.

The V gene is TRBV9, the J gene TRBJ2-2; 11 nucleotides match TRBD2. After removal of 5 bases from V and 1 base from J, the junction contained 1 base not matched to a gene. This CDR3 has 15 amino acids. CDR1 is SGDLS and CDR2 is YYNGEE in the germline V gene. In DNA form, the CDR3 reads TGTGCCAGCAGTGGACTAGCGGGGAACACCGGGGAGCTGTTTTTT. This sequence encodes CASSGLAGNTGELFF.

The V gene is TRBV11-2, the J gene TRBJ2-5; the D gene could be TRBD1 or TRBD2 (5 bases each). The V gene's germline CDR1 is SGHAT and CDR2 FQNNGV. Between the trimmed V and J ends, which lost 3 bases and 7 bases, there was a span of 6 bases. The CDR3 length is 11 residues. CDR3 in amino acids: CASSFGGTQYF. The DNA for the CDR3 is TGTGCCAGCAGCTTTGGGGGGACCCAGTACTTC.

The chain couples TRBV27 to TRBJ1-2; D is uncertain. The CDR3 runs to 14 residues. Trimming took off 5 bases at V and 3 bases at J, with 13 bases between the two ends. CDR1 and CDR2 from the germline V gene are MNHEY and SMNVEV (reference sequence). CDR3 sequence reads: CASSPGRIHYGYTF. CDR3 DNA: TGTGCCAGCAGTCCCGGCCGAATCCACTATGGCTACACCTTC.

The chain is built from TRBV6-6 and TRBJ2-7; 7 nucleotides match TRBD1. There are 13 residues in the CDR3. The germline gives CDR1 MNHNY, CDR2 SVGAGI (reference sequence). V lost 2 bases, J lost 3 bases, and 1 base stayed unmatched. This CDR3 reads CASSYTGDYEQYF. The CDR3 DNA reads as TGTGCCAGCAGTTACACAGGGGACTACGAGCAGTACTTC.

The chain is built from TRBV9 and TRBJ1-2; TRBD1 is a possible D gene (6 bases). CDR1 is SGDLS and CDR2 is YYNGEE in the germline V gene. Trimming pared 4 bases from V and 4 bases from J, leaving 20 bases between. The length of the CDR3 is 16 residues. CDR3 sequence: CASSPRGGAGSYGYTF. The CDR3 bases are TGTGCCAGCAGCCCCCGTGGGGGGGCTGGATCCTATGGCTACACCTTC.

This clone was recorded once. J is TRBJ1-1 and V is TRBV19; 7 positions agree with TRBD1. Trimming at V came to 8 bases and at J to 0 bases, leaving 12 bases not matched to a gene. Germline CDR1 is LNHDA and CDR2 is SQIVND (reference sequence). CDR3 size: 16 residues. The DNA of the CDR3 is TGTGCCAGTTCAAAGACAGGGCCATCTATGAACACTGAAGCTTTCTTT. This codes for CASSKTGPSMNTEAFF. Combining the CDR3 with reference TRBV19 and TRBJ1-1 gives the whole variable domain DGGITQSPKYLFRKEGQNVTLSCEQNLNHDAMYWYRQDPGQGLRLIYYSQIVNDFQKGDIAEGYSVSREKKESFPLTVTSAQKNPTAFYLCASSKTGPSMNTEAFFGQGTRLTVV.

This sequence joins TRBV19 and TRBJ2-3; 7 bases align to TRBD2. Germline V gene lookup returns CDR1 LNHDA and CDR2 SQIVND (reference sequence). The V gene end was trimmed by 5 bases and the J gene end by 4 bases; junction bases not matched to a gene: 3. This CDR3 contains 13 residues. The CDR3 sequence: CASSVRGADTQYF. CDR3 nucleotide sequence: TGTGCCAGTAGTGTCCGGGGGGCAGATACGCAGTATTTT. Full variable domain (missing parts from reference TRBV19 and TRBJ2-3): DGGITQSPKYLFRKEGQNVTLSCEQNLNHDAMYWYRQDPGQGLRLIYYSQIVNDFQKGDIAEGYSVSREKKESFPLTVTSAQKNPTAFYLCASSVRGADTQYFGPGTRLTVL.

V is TRBV7-8 and J is TRBJ2-3; 9 bases are shared with TRBD2. The V gene's germline CDR1 is SGHVS and CDR2 FQNEAQ. The CDR3 is 16 residues long. J gave up 14 bases and V 4 bases, and 19 bases lay outside the gene matches. CDR3 nucleotides: TGTGCCAGCAGCTCTGAGGCGGGAGGGCCCGATCGGAGGGCGTATTTT. It yields the protein CASSSEAGGPDRRAYF.

This clone was detected only once. This chain connects TRBV2 to TRBJ1-1; possible D gene TRBD1, 5 bases. The CDR3 runs 13 residues. Trimming removed 10 bases at V and 0 bases at J, with 12 bases between. Per germline, CDR1 SNHLY and CDR2 FYNNEI. The CDR3 reads CATEGRMNTEAFF. Written as DNA, the CDR3 is TGTGCCACCGAGGGACGGATGAACACTGAAGCTTTCTTT.